One and the same sample provided the 18 T cell receptor beta chains below, sequenced in a study of cytomegalovirus exposure and HLA in healthy donors. Vbeta (60) and Jbeta (13) primers were used in the PCR. Data came from immunoSEQ multiplex PCR; TCRdb stores just in-frame clones and leaves some out. The repertoire holds about 150,000 clones, with around 75% as singletons. The sample consisted of PBMCs. The receptors were gathered from a man aged 25 to 40 in good health and CMV-seropositive.

The chain uses TRBV7-7 and TRBJ2-3; 7 nucleotides align to TRBD2. The CDR3 has 15 residues. Germline CDR1 and CDR2: SSHAT and FNYEAQ (reference sequence). After removal of 6 bases from V and 1 base from J, the junction contained 7 bases not matched to a gene. This chain's CDR3 is CASSPTSVRTDTQYF. CDR3 DNA: TGTGCCAGCAGTCCCACTAGCGTCCGCACAGATACGCAGTATTTT.

V usage is TRBV10-3 and J usage is TRBJ2-7, with 7 bases that match TRBD1. V was pared by 2 bases and J by 7 bases, with 8 bases of the junction left unmatched. The length of the CDR3 is 14 residues. Germline lookup yields CDR1 ENHRY and CDR2 SYGVKD. CDR3 bases: TGTGCCATCAGTGAGCCGGGGACAGTCAGTGAGCAGTACTTC. This gives the protein CAISEPGTVSEQYF.

V usage is TRBV30 and J usage is TRBJ2-7, with D perhaps matching TRBD2 (5 bases). Germline V gene lookup returns CDR1 GTSNPN and CDR2 SVGIG (reference sequence). The ends were cut back, 3 bases at V and 0 bases at J, with 18 bases in the middle. The CDR3 covers 16 residues. The CDR3 region is CAWSLSTGLTSYEQYF. The CDR3 nucleotides are TGTGCCTGGAGCCTTTCCACCGGACTGACCTCCTACGAGCAGTACTTC. The whole variable domain, filled in from reference TRBV30 and TRBJ2-7, reads SQTIHQWPATLVQPVGSPLSLECTVEGTSNPNLYWYRQAAGRGLQLLFYSVGIGQISSEVPQNLSASRPQDRQFILSSKKLLLSDSGFYLCAWSLSTGLTSYEQYFGPGTRLTVT.

V and J are TRBV29-1 and TRBJ1-2; 8 positions agree with TRBD1. CDR1 and CDR2 (germline): SQVTM, ANQGSEA. The CDR3 runs 16 residues. J gave up 0 bases and V 6 bases, and 12 bases lay outside the gene matches. The CDR3: CSVAGTGSRSNYGYTF. DNA of the CDR3: TGCAGCGTCGCCGGGACAGGATCGAGATCTAACTATGGCTACACCTTC.

The gene calls are TRBV6-1 and TRBJ2-1; perhaps TRBD1 as D (5 bases). Trimming shortened V by 5 bases and J by 8 bases, and 13 bases separated the two germline ends. Germline V gene data show CDR1 as MNHNS and CDR2 as SASEGT. This CDR3 region has 13 residues. The CDR3 loop is CASSPPGFHEQFF. CDR3 nucleotides: TGTGCCAGCAGTCCCCCAGGGTTTCATGAGCAGTTCTTC.

J is TRBJ2-7 and V is TRBV30; perhaps TRBD2 as D (5 bases). Trimming pared 5 bases from V and 2 bases from J, leaving 16 bases between. From germline, CDR1 is GTSNPN and CDR2 SVGIG (reference sequence). The CDR3 has 14 residues. CDR3 protein: CAWGRQTGTYEQYF. In DNA, the CDR3 is TGTGCCTGGGGACGTCAGACGGGAACCTACGAGCAGTACTTC.

This clone was seen a few times. This chain links TRBV7-2 with TRBJ1-2; 9 nucleotides match TRBD1. This CDR3 comprises 14 residues. Trimming removed 6 bases from V and 8 bases from J; junction bases left unmatched: 10. Germline V gene data show CDR1 as SGHTA and CDR2 as FQGNSA. Here the CDR3 DNA reads TGTGCCAGCAGTCCTCGACAGGGGGTGGGCGGCTACACCTTC. It is translated as CASSPRQGVGGYTF.

Concerning this clone itself: The germline gene is not matched at one end of the junction; a read error may be the cause. The chain carries TRBV23-1 and TRBJ2-7; the D gene is possibly TRBD1 (5 bases). TRBV23-1 is labeled an ORF, and its function is uncertain. The CDR3 loop spans 14 amino acids. The CDR3 DNA is TGCGCTAGCACCCCCAGGGCAATTCCCTACGAGCAGTACTTC. This codes for CASTPRAIPYEQYF.

This clone was found once. The chain employs TRBV18 and TRBJ1-3; D is unclear. Germline lookup yields CDR1 KGHSH and CDR2 LQKENI. Trimming pared 2 bases from V and 0 bases from J, leaving 11 bases between. The CDR3 consists of 16 residues. The chain's CDR3 is CASSPGQPRSGNTIYF. The CDR3 DNA reads as TGTGCCAGCTCACCAGGGCAACCACGCTCTGGAAACACCATATATTTT.

This clone was counted once. The V and J genes are TRBV6-1 and TRBJ1-2, with a weak D call TRBD1 (6 bases). CDR1 and CDR2 from the germline V gene are MNHNS and SASEGT. Trimming stripped 0 bases from V and 1 base from J, with 15 bases between. The CDR3 covers 17 residues. In DNA form, the CDR3 reads TGTGCCAGCAGTGAAGCGGCAGGGACAATACTTAACTATGGCTACACCTTC. Protein: CASSEAAGTILNYGYTF.

V and J are TRBV27 and TRBJ2-7, with D possibly matching TRBD2 (6 bases). CDR1 MNHEY and CDR2 SMNVEV come from the germline V gene (reference sequence). The CDR3 covers 14 residues. Trimming left V 3 bases short and J 4 bases short, with 13 bases between. CDR3: CASSLLAGTYEQYF. CDR3 nucleotides: TGTGCCAGCAGTTTGCTGGCGGGGACGTACGAGCAGTACTTC.

The chain has TRBV5-5 and TRBJ1-4, with D tentatively TRBD1 (6 bases). With 3 bases removed from V and 11 bases from J, the gap between germline ends came to 23 bases. Germline values: CDR1 SGHKS, CDR2 YYEKEE (reference sequence). The CDR3 spans 16 residues. CDR3 coding DNA: TGTGCCAGCAGCTCCCAGGGACACGGGGCGGATCAGAAACTGTTTTTT. Protein sequence: CASSSQGHGADQKLFF. The full variable domain, its missing parts supplied by reference TRBV5-5 and TRBJ1-4, is DAGVTQSPTHLIKTRGQQVTLRCSPISGHKSVSWYQQVLGQGPQFIFQYYEKEERGRGNFPDRFSARQFPNYSSELNVNALLLGDSALYLCASSSQGHGADQKLFFGSGTQLSVL.

The chain employs TRBV6-5 and TRBJ1-4; the match to TRBD1 covers 8 bases. The CDR3 consists of 15 residues. V dropped 2 bases and J dropped 5; count of bases not matched to a gene: 4. CDR1 MNHEY and CDR2 SVGAGI come from the germline V gene. The DNA of the CDR3 is TGTGCCAGCAGTTACAAGGGACAGGAGAATGAAAAACTGTTTTTT. Translation: CASSYKGQENEKLFF.

This sequence joins TRBV5-5 and TRBJ1-2, with TRBD1 identical over 9 bases. After removal of 3 bases from V and 4 bases from J, the junction contained 7 bases not matched to a gene. Germline V gene lookup returns CDR1 SGHKS and CDR2 YYEKEE (reference sequence). The CDR3 loop spans 15 amino acids. The CDR3: CASSWGDRDPYGYTF. Here the CDR3 DNA reads TGTGCCAGCAGCTGGGGGGACAGGGATCCCTATGGCTACACCTTC.

This clone was seen more than once but under ten times. V is TRBV10-3 and J is TRBJ1-2; perhaps TRBD1 as D (5 bases). V was trimmed by 3 bases and J by 5 bases, leaving 25 bases between them. The CDR3 contains 18 residues. CDR1 is ENHRY, CDR2 SYGVKD, per germline. The CDR3 sequence: CAISEVGRALSDSYGYTF. The CDR3 region has the DNA TGTGCCATCAGTGAAGTTGGCAGGGCACTCTCGGATTCGTATGGCTACACCTTC.

The gene calls are TRBV29-1 and TRBJ1-1, with 8 bases fitting TRBD1. Trimming at V came to 6 bases and at J to 1 base, leaving 1 base not matched to a gene. The CDR3 has 12 residues. CDR1 SQVTM and CDR2 ANQGSEA come from the germline V gene. CDR3 region: CSVGTGNTEAFF. CDR3 DNA: TGCAGCGTGGGGACAGGGAACACTGAAGCTTTCTTT.

This clone was counted a single time. The V call is TRBV5-6, the J call TRBJ1-3; D is possibly TRBD1 (6 bases). This CDR3 region has 16 residues. Trimming cost V 0 bases and J 4 bases, with 14 bases left between them. Germline CDR1 reads SGHDT; CDR2 reads YYEEEE. Written as DNA, the CDR3 is TGTGCCAGCAGCTTGGAGGTGGGGGCTAGAGGAAACACCATATATTTT. Its translation: CASSLEVGARGNTIYF.

The chain joins TRBV5-1 to TRBJ2-3, with 10 bases that match TRBD2. Germline assignment: CDR1 SGHRS and CDR2 YFSETQ. This CDR3 has 15 amino acids. V shed 3 bases and J 5 bases; nucleotides not matched to a gene: 6. The CDR3 is CASSYSGGKGDTQYF. In DNA, the CDR3 is TGCGCCAGCAGCTATAGCGGGGGGAAGGGAGATACGCAGTATTTT.